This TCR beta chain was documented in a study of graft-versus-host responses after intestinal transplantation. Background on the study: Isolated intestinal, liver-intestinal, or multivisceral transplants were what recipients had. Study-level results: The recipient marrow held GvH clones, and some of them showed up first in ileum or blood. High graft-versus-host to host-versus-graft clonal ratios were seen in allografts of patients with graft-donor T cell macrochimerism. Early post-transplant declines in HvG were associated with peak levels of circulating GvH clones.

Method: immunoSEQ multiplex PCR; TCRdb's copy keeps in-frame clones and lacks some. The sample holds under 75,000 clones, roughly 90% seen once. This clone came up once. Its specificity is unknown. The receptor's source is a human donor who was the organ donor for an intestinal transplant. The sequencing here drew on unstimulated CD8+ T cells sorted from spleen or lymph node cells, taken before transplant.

The CDR3 DNA follows: TGTGCCAGCAGCACCAGCGGGGCGACTAATGAAAAACTGTTTTTT. Translating it yields CASSTSGATNEKLFF. The chain has TRBV6-5 and TRBJ1-4; maybe TRBD1 (5 bases). The V end was cut by 6 bases, the J end by 2 bases, with 13 bases between. This CDR3 has 15 residues. The germline V gene encodes CDR1 MNHEY and CDR2 SVGAGI.